The 27 T cell receptor beta chains presented below share a single source sample, sequenced in a study of spatial heterogeneity in lung cancer (dated by TCRdb to between 2017 and 2020). Interpreted using the paper, the time point label stands for: sample taken at primary tumor resection. Preparation of the library involved 5' RACE. The sequencer listed for this sample is NextSeq 500. Through fastp at Q25 and MiXCR, TCRdb rebuilt clones from the public reads, retaining in-frame beta chains. One record per CDR3 amino acid sequence lists the most common genes and DNA. The sample includes roughly 8,800 distinct CDR3 sequences, with roughly 4.3% observed a single time. The top ten constitute roughly 12% of the sample. Which antigens these TCRs recognize remains unknown. Overall study results and their limits: The number of expanded intratumoral alpha and beta TCRs correlated with the tumor nonsynonymous mutation count.

Sequenced here: lung tumor tissue, sampled at surgery. Receptor source: a female donor with early-stage non-small cell lung cancer.

The V and J genes are TRBV3-1 and TRBJ2-3; D might be TRBD2 (5 bases). This CDR3 has 16 residues. V was pared by 1 base and J by 0 bases, with 11 bases between. The germline V gene has CDR1 LGHDT and CDR2 YNNKEL (reference sequence). The CDR3 nucleotides read TGTGCCAGCAGCCAAGTTTCTAGCTCTAGCACAGATACGCAGTATTTT. Translation gives CASSQVSSSSTDTQYF.

With respect to this clonotype: A much larger clone differs by one base, so this may be a read error. This chain uses TRBV27 with TRBJ2-1; possible D gene TRBD2, 6 bases. The CDR3 has 14 amino acids. Trimming took off 6 bases at V and 15 bases at J, with 24 bases between the two ends. Germline V CDR1 and CDR2: MNHEY, SMNVEV (reference sequence). CDR3 sequence reads: CASREGWRAWLTFF. In DNA, the CDR3 is TGTGCCAGCAGGGAGGGGTGGCGGGCATGGTTAACGTTCTTC.

By share, this clonotype ranks as medium-sized. This chain joins TRBV12-3 or TRBV12-4 and TRBJ2-1; possible D gene TRBD1, 5 bases. V lost 4 bases, J lost 9 bases, and 10 bases lay in between. CDR3 length equals 12 residues. The CDR3 sequence: CASSSDRGEQFF. The CDR3 nucleotides are TGTGCCAGCAGTTCCGATAGGGGTGAGCAGTTCTTC.

This clonotype showed up many times. The chain has TRBV27 and TRBJ2-5; maybe TRBD1 (6 bases). This CDR3 is 15 amino acids long. V lost 6 bases and J 2 bases, leaving 16 bases between the germline ends. Germline CDR1 reads MNHEY; CDR2 reads SMNVEV (reference sequence). The CDR3 DNA sequence: TGTGCCAGCAGACGACGACCGGACAGACAAGAGACCCAGTACTTC. It encodes CASRRRPDRQETQYF.

In its sample, this clonotype ranks as medium-sized. V gene TRBV6-5 combines with J gene TRBJ2-7; D is unclear. This CDR3 region has 12 residues. Germline V CDR1 and CDR2: MNHEY, SVGAGI. Trimming stripped 5 bases from V and 3 bases from J, with 8 bases between. The CDR3 DNA sequence: TGTGCCAGCAGTCCCGGCTACTACGAGCAGTACTTC. As protein: CASSPGYYEQYF.

Many counts were recorded for this clonotype. J is TRBJ1-5 and V is TRBV12-3 or TRBV12-4; D perhaps matches TRBD1 (6 bases). The CDR3 spans 15 residues. Trimming pared 7 bases from V and 3 bases from J, leaving 16 bases between. The CDR3 DNA reads as TGTGCCAGCACCAGGGGAGGAGAGGACAATCAGCCCCAGCATTTT. It is translated as CASTRGGEDNQPQHF.

This clonotype is medium-sized in the sample. The CDR3 DNA reads TGCAGTGCCTCAGGCACGCGTAGCAATGAGCAGTTCTTC. This gives the protein CSASGTRSNEQFF. The V and J genes are TRBV20-1 and TRBJ2-1; D not resolved. The CDR3 consists of 13 residues. Germline lookup yields CDR1 DFQATT and CDR2 SNEGSKA (reference sequence). The V and J ends lost 6 bases and 6 bases respectively, with 15 bases between them.

By share, this clonotype counts as medium-sized (0.01 to 0.1%). The genes are TRBV18 and TRBJ2-3, with TRBD2 matching 10 bases. Germline CDR1 and CDR2: KGHSH and LQKENI. The CDR3 runs 15 residues. The trim removed 5 bases at V and 4 bases at J, leaving 6 bases unmatched. CDR3 loop: CASSKREGLSDTQYF. CDR3 in DNA: TGTGCCAGCTCAAAGCGGGAGGGCCTTTCAGATACGCAGTATTTT.

Ten or more counts support this clonotype. This chain uses TRBV29-1 with TRBJ2-2; TRBD1 matches at 11 bases. The CDR3 spans 16 residues. The trim removed 6 bases at V and 4 bases at J, leaving 10 bases unmatched. Per germline, CDR1 SQVTM and CDR2 ANQGSEA. Here the CDR3 reads CSVDGQGASGTGELFF. The CDR3 DNA reads as TGCAGCGTCGACGGACAGGGGGCATCTGGCACCGGGGAGCTGTTTTTT.

In regard to this clonotype: It may be a read error: a sequence one base away is much more abundant. The J gene is TRBJ2-2, the V gene TRBV2; the match to TRBD1 covers 9 bases. J was trimmed by 3 bases and V by 10 bases; bases with no gene match: 6. This CDR3 is 14 amino acids long. Germline CDR1 SNHLY, CDR2 FYNNEI. For the CDR3, the DNA is TGTGCCACTTTACAGGGGGCGGACACCGGGGAGCTGTTTTTT. It translates to CATLQGADTGELFF.

This clonotype counts as medium-sized. The chain employs TRBV2 and TRBJ2-1, with D possibly matching TRBD2 (6 bases). This CDR3 is 13 amino acids long. CDR1 SNHLY and CDR2 FYNNEI come from the germline V gene. V was shortened by 3 bases and J by 7 bases, with 10 bases between the two germline ends. This CDR3 reads CASSEGGQNEQFF. CDR3 sequence (DNA): TGTGCCAGCAGTGAGGGGGGTCAGAATGAGCAGTTCTTC.

This clonotype occurred many times. This chain uses TRBV24-1 with TRBJ2-1, with 10 bases that match TRBD1. V lost 1 base, J lost 6 bases, and 5 bases stayed unmatched. The CDR3 is made up of 16 amino acids. Germline CDR1 reads KGHDR; CDR2 reads SFDVKD. CDR3 loop: CATSDLGTGVGNEQFF. As DNA, the CDR3 is TGTGCCACCAGTGATTTAGGGACAGGGGTGGGCAATGAGCAGTTCTTC.

This clonotype is deemed medium-sized (0.01 to 0.1%). The chain couples TRBV5-1 to TRBJ1-6, with a weak D call TRBD1 (5 bases). Germline CDR1 is SGHRS and CDR2 is YFSETQ. CDR3 length equals 13 residues. The V gene lost 0 bases and the J gene lost 13 bases, with 11 bases spanning the gap. The CDR3 region is CASSLGQGGPLHF. In DNA form, the CDR3 reads TGCGCCAGCAGCTTGGGGCAGGGAGGCCCCCTCCACTTT.

A few counts support this clonotype. The chain has TRBV6-5 and TRBJ1-1; D remains unclear. Germline V CDR1 and CDR2: MNHEY, SVGAGI. V gave up 2 bases and J gave up 1 base, with 8 bases separating them. The CDR3 sequence is 14 residues long. Here the CDR3 DNA reads TGTGCCAGCAGTTACCGAACAGAGAACACTGAAGCTTTCTTT. Protein: CASSYRTENTEAFF.

This clonotype was seen ten or more times. The chain uses TRBV10-3 and TRBJ1-2; D is ambiguous. CDR3 length equals 12 residues. CDR1 is ENHRY and CDR2 is SYGVKD in the germline V gene. Between the trimmed V and J ends, which lost 6 bases and 3 bases, there was a span of 8 bases. CDR3 sequence (DNA): TGTGCCATCAGCCAGGCCGACTATGGCTACACCTTC. Its protein product is CAISQADYGYTF.

This clonotype came up many times. The chain is built from TRBV5-1 and TRBJ2-2; D is unclear. The V gene's germline CDR1 is SGHRS and CDR2 YFSETQ. The V gene lost 7 bases and the J gene lost 7 bases, with 14 bases spanning the gap. The CDR3 is 13 amino acids. CDR3: CASSGPGSGELFF. CDR3 coding DNA: TGCGCCAGCTCCGGCCCGGGTAGCGGGGAGCTGTTTTTT. Complete variable domain (other parts from reference TRBV5-1 and TRBJ2-2): KAGVTQTPRYLIKTRGQQVTLSCSPISGHRSVSWYQQTPGQGLQFLFEYFSETQRNKGNFPGRFSGRQFSNSRSEMNVSTLELGDSALYLCASSGPGSGELFFGEGSRLTVL.

This clonotype was seen at least ten times. The chain carries TRBV20-1 and TRBJ1-6; D might be TRBD1 (6 bases). The CDR3 runs to 14 residues. Germline V gene sequence: CDR1 DFQATT, CDR2 SNEGSKA (reference sequence). Trimming removed 6 bases at V and 4 bases at J, with 13 bases between. The CDR3 loop is CSAPRDTYNSPLHF. The CDR3 region has the DNA TGCAGTGCCCCCCGGGACACTTATAATTCACCCCTCCACTTT.

V is TRBV18 and J is TRBJ2-3, with TRBD2 matching over 8 bases. The CDR3 contains 16 residues. From germline, CDR1 is KGHSH and CDR2 LQKENI. The ends lost 3 bases at V and 2 bases at J; junction bases unmatched: 7. CDR3 amino acids: CASSPLGSGDTDTQYF. The DNA of the CDR3 is TGTGCCAGCTCACCCCTGGGTAGCGGGGACACAGATACGCAGTATTTT. The complete variable domain, with remaining parts taken from reference TRBV18 and TRBJ2-3, reads NAGVMQNPRHLVRRRGQEARLRCSPMKGHSHVYWYRQLPEEGLKFMVYLQKENIIDESGMPKERFSAEFPKEGPSILRIQQVVRGDSAAYFCASSPLGSGDTDTQYFGPGTRLTVL.

By sample fraction, this clonotype is medium-sized (0.01 to 0.1%). The gene calls are TRBV9 and TRBJ2-7; 15 bases align to TRBD2. The germline CDR1 and CDR2 sequences are SGDLS and YYNGEE. The length of the CDR3 is 16 residues. Losses at the gene ends were 3 bases for V and 4 bases for J; bases not matched to a gene: 5. CDR3 amino acids: CASSAGLAGGTYEQYF. The CDR3 nucleotides read TGTGCCAGCAGCGCGGGACTAGCGGGAGGAACGTACGAGCAGTACTTC.

This clonotype has a count of ten or more. Being one base from a much bigger clone, this may be a read error. The CDR3 loop is CAVRALNYGYNF. CDR3 DNA sequence: TGTGCTGTCCGGGCCCTCAACTATGGCTACAACTTC. The chain has TRBV12-3 or TRBV12-4 and TRBJ1-2; D is ambiguous. CDR3 size: 12 residues.

There are many counts of this clonotype. This chain connects TRBV18 to TRBJ2-5; D might be TRBD1 or TRBD2, each matching 5 bases. The CDR3 contains 14 residues. V lost 3 bases to trimming and J lost 5 bases, with 13 bases between them. Germline V gene sequence: CDR1 KGHSH, CDR2 LQKENI. The CDR3 reads CASSPGRVEETQYF. The DNA of the CDR3 is TGTGCCAGCTCACCGGGACGGGTGGAGGAGACCCAGTACTTC.

This clonotype was seen repeatedly, ten times or more. The chain is built from TRBV5-1 and TRBJ2-7, with 9 bases identical to TRBD2. Losses at the gene ends were 3 bases for V and 4 bases for J; bases not matched to a gene: 11. The CDR3 contains 16 residues. Germline V gene lookup returns CDR1 SGHRS and CDR2 YFSETQ. The CDR3 sequence: CASSSLAGDGLYEQYF. CDR3 in DNA: TGCGCCAGCAGCTCTTTAGCGGGAGACGGGTTATACGAGCAGTACTTC.

This clonotype came up a few times. The CDR3 region has the DNA TGCAGCGTTGTCACAGCCGGGGATGGCTACACCTTC. This gives the protein CSVVTAGDGYTF. The rearrangement links TRBV29-1 to TRBJ1-2; D not resolved. This CDR3 is built from 12 residues. V lost 4 bases and J lost 6, with 12 bases in between. The germline CDR1 and CDR2 sequences are SQVTM and ANQGSEA.

At least ten counts were recorded for this clonotype. The rearrangement joins TRBV2 to TRBJ1-4, with a weak D call TRBD1 (5 bases). Germline V gene lookup returns CDR1 SNHLY and CDR2 FYNNEI. Trimming shortened V by 0 bases and J by 8 bases, and 16 bases separated the two germline ends. CDR3 length: 16 amino acids. This chain's CDR3 is CASSEALQGAYEKLFF. The CDR3 DNA sequence: TGTGCCAGCAGTGAAGCGCTTCAGGGAGCTTACGAAAAACTGTTTTTT.

This clonotype was seen at least ten times. The chain links TRBV20-1 to TRBJ2-7; 8 nucleotides align to TRBD1. The CDR3 length is 13 residues. Per germline, CDR1 DFQATT and CDR2 SNEGSKA (reference sequence). The V gene end was trimmed by 2 bases and the J gene end by 7 bases; junction bases not matched to a gene: 7. The CDR3 nucleotides are TGCAGTGCTAGAAGGGGACAGGTCGCGGAGCAGTACTTC. This encodes CSARRGQVAEQYF.

This clonotype is categorized as medium-sized (0.01 to 0.1%). The chain has TRBV9 and TRBJ2-1; D is possibly TRBD2 (6 bases). The CDR3 has 16 residues. Germline V gives CDR1 SGDLS, CDR2 YYNGEE. The V gene lost 0 bases and the J gene lost 5 bases, with 15 bases spanning the gap. The CDR3 DNA reads as TGTGCCAGCAGCGTAGAGATAGCGGATACCAACAATGAGCAGTTCTTC. It codes for CASSVEIADTNNEQFF.

This clonotype is labeled as medium-sized. Sequence at one end of the junction differs from germline and may be a read error. This chain connects TRBV7-7 to TRBJ2-1; D unclear. The CDR3 loop spans 13 amino acids. The germline V gene has CDR1 SSHAT and CDR2 FNYEAQ (reference sequence). The CDR3 bases are TGTGCTAGCAGCCCCACGGTGAGAGGTGAGCAGTTCTTC. This sequence encodes CASSPTVRGEQFF.